This passage covers 30 T cell receptor beta chains from one sample sequenced in a study of blood T cells in healthy people across ages (dated by TCRdb to about 2015). The library was prepared using 5' RACE. Instrument on record: Illumina HiSeq 2500. The second PCR ran for roughly 7 to 12 cycles and used a J-beta primer mix along with a sample-barcoded 5' primer. In TCRdb, the public reads were trimmed at Q25 with fastp and aligned with MiXCR, with productive beta chains retained. CDR3 protein sequences are deduplicated, and each keeps its most common genes and DNA. This sample comprises under 700,000 distinct CDR3 sequences, more than 20% of them detected only once. Together, the top ten hold roughly 9.4% of the sample. The same sample was also used in a study of T cells of mothers and their children.

Sequenced: blood. These receptors were obtained from a boy aged 10-17 years in good health.

This clonotype came up a few times. The genes are TRBV29-1 and TRBJ2-7; D is unresolved. CDR3 size: 13 residues. Germline V gene data show CDR1 as SQVTM and CDR2 as ANQGSEA. Trimming pared 4 bases from V and 1 base from J, leaving 11 bases between. CDR3 in DNA: TGCAGCGTTGTAGACTCGGATTCCTACGAGCAGTACTTC. It translates to CSVVDSDSYEQYF.

This clonotype showed up just once. This chain connects TRBV27 to TRBJ2-1; D not certain. This CDR3 has 14 residues. Germline V gene lookup returns CDR1 MNHEY and CDR2 SMNVEV (reference sequence). Trimming left V 0 bases short and J 1 base short, with 4 bases between. In DNA form, the CDR3 reads TGTGCCAGCAGTTTATCAAGGTCCTACAATGAGCAGTTCTTC. The encoded protein is CASSLSRSYNEQFF.

V usage is TRBV7-3 and J usage is TRBJ2-3; D might be TRBD1 (5 bases). The CDR3 runs to 15 residues. Germline V CDR1 and CDR2: SGHTA, FQGTGA. V gave up 5 bases and J gave up 1 base, with 13 bases separating them. The CDR3 region has the DNA TGTGCCAGCAGCCCAGGGTTTAGGGGCACAGATACGCAGTATTTT. Its protein is CASSPGFRGTDTQYF.

In this sample, this clonotype turned up a few times. The CDR3 sequence is CSVVGTGVTQYF. CDR3 bases: TGCAGCGTTGTTGGGACAGGGGTTACGCAGTATTTT. The chain uses TRBV29-1 and TRBJ2-3; TRBD1 aligns across 10 bases. Germline loops: CDR1 SQVTM, CDR2 ANQGSEA. This CDR3 has 12 amino acids. With 4 bases clipped from V and 8 bases from J, the junction kept 3 bases outside the gene matches.

This chain connects TRBV6-1 to TRBJ2-2; no clear D gene. CDR3 size: 15 residues. Germline CDR1 and CDR2: MNHNS and SASEGT. V gave up 6 bases and J gave up 1 base, with 12 bases separating them. This CDR3 reads CASRFETRNTGELFF. In nucleotides, the CDR3 is TGTGCCAGCAGGTTCGAAACGCGGAACACCGGGGAGCTGTTTTTT.

This chain joins TRBV5-1 and TRBJ2-7; D possibly corresponds to TRBD1 (8 bases). The CDR3 runs 14 residues. The germline V gene has CDR1 SGHRS and CDR2 YFSETQ. The ends were cut back, 3 bases at V and 4 bases at J, with 14 bases in the middle. In DNA, the CDR3 is TGCGCCAGCAGCTGGGGGGGACAGGCTTACGAGCAGTACTTC. Its translation: CASSWGGQAYEQYF.

The chain carries TRBV28 and TRBJ2-4; D is unresolved. Trimming took 3 bases from V and 5 from J, leaving 8 bases between them. From germline, CDR1 is MDHEN and CDR2 SYDVKM. This CDR3 contains 13 residues. CDR3 nucleotide sequence: TGTGCCAGCAGTTTGGGGATCCAAAACATTCAGTACTTC. Protein product: CASSLGIQNIQYF.

This chain links TRBV9 with TRBJ2-7; D may be TRBD1 or TRBD2 (5 bases each). Trimming shortened V by 0 bases and J by 3 bases, and 13 bases separated the two germline ends. This CDR3 spans 15 amino acids. Germline V gene lookup returns CDR1 SGDLS and CDR2 YYNGEE. DNA of the CDR3: TGTGCCAGCAGCGTAGATCCCGGGACGGACTACGAGCAGTACTTC. Translating it yields CASSVDPGTDYEQYF.

This clonotype has just a few counts. The rearrangement uses TRBV7-2 and TRBJ2-5; 8 nucleotides agree with TRBD2. CDR3 size: 15 residues. Germline-derived CDR1 and CDR2 are SGHTA and FQGNSA. V shed 6 bases, J shed 0 bases, and the junction held 6 bases outside the gene matches. The CDR3 loop is CASSFSGAYQETQYF. For the CDR3, the DNA is TGTGCCAGCAGTTTTAGCGGGGCGTACCAAGAGACCCAGTACTTC. The full variable domain, its missing parts supplied by reference TRBV7-2 and TRBJ2-5, is GAGVSQSPSNKVTEKGKDVELRCDPISGHTALYWYRQSLGQGLEFLIYFQGNSAPDKSGLPSDRFSAERTGGSVSTLTIQRTQQEDSAVYLCASSFSGAYQETQYFGPGTRLLVL.

J is TRBJ2-7 and V is TRBV11-2, with D perhaps matching TRBD2 (6 bases). CDR3 length: 16 residues. Trimming took 5 bases from V and 2 from J, leaving 19 bases between them. From germline, CDR1 is SGHAT and CDR2 FQNNGV. CDR3 DNA sequence: TGTGCCAGCAGCAAAAGCTCTCGCGGGGAGCCCTACGAGCAGTACTTC. The encoded protein is CASSKSSRGEPYEQYF.

The CDR3 nucleotides read TGCGCCAGCAGCCAAGATCCTGGGGTAGCGGGTGCATCCGAGCAGTACTTC. Its protein product is CASSQDPGVAGASEQYF. The chain links TRBV4-1 to TRBJ2-7, with 7 bases aligning to TRBD2. After removal of 0 bases from V and 6 bases from J, the junction contained 14 bases not matched to a gene. CDR1 and CDR2 from the germline V gene are MGHRA and YSYEKL. The CDR3 is made up of 17 amino acids.

V is TRBV5-5 and J is TRBJ2-7; 8 nucleotides agree with TRBD1. Germline V gene data show CDR1 as SGHKS and CDR2 as YYEKEE (reference sequence). The CDR3 runs to 15 residues. Trimming took 1 base from V and 4 from J; bases not matched to a gene: 7. The CDR3 loop is CASSLQAGGRYEQYF. The CDR3 DNA is TGTGCCAGCAGCTTGCAGGCAGGGGGCAGGTACGAGCAGTACTTC.

This clonotype was seen more than once but under ten times. In nucleotides, the CDR3 is TGTGCCAGCAGTGTCGGGGAGCATAATTCACCCCTCCACTTT. It codes for CASSVGEHNSPLHF. The genes are TRBV28 and TRBJ1-6, with D unresolved. The CDR3 sequence is 14 residues long. CDR1 is MDHEN and CDR2 is SYDVKM in the germline V gene. The ends were cut back, 5 bases at V and 5 bases at J, with 10 bases in the middle.

This clonotype came up many times. The chain employs TRBV7-9 and TRBJ2-3; 7 bases are a match to TRBD2. Germline V lookup: CDR1 SEHNR, CDR2 FQNEAQ (reference sequence). CDR3 length: 15 residues. Trimming removed 3 bases from V and 0 bases from J; junction bases left unmatched: 3. CDR3 DNA sequence: TGTGCCAGCAGCTTCTCTAGCGGAAGCACAGATACGCAGTATTTT. This gives the protein CASSFSSGSTDTQYF. Supplemented by reference TRBV7-9 and TRBJ2-3, the full variable domain reads DTGVSQNPRHKITKRGQNVTFRCDPISEHNRLYWYRQTLGQGPEFLTYFQNEAQLEKSRLLSDRFSAERPKGSFSTLEIQRTEQGDSAMYLCASSFSSGSTDTQYFGPGTRLTVL.

The chain combines TRBV28 with TRBJ2-5, with D possibly being TRBD2 (7 bases). The V gene lost 6 bases and the J gene lost 3 bases, with 14 bases spanning the gap. CDR3 size: 14 residues. Per germline, CDR1 MDHEN and CDR2 SYDVKM. Written as DNA, the CDR3 is TGTGCCAGCAGCACGAGGGGGGGCAAAGAGACCCAGTACTTC. Amino acids: CASSTRGGKETQYF.

This clonotype was seen repeatedly, ten times or more. Relative to the germline gene, one junction end is altered; a read error may explain this. The chain recombines TRBV5-5 with TRBJ2-5; D is undetermined. Looked up from germline, CDR1 is SGHKS and CDR2 is YYEKEE (reference sequence). The CDR3 contains 15 residues. The CDR3 DNA sequence: TGTGCCAGCAGCCCTCCATCGAGCCACCAAGGGACCCAGTACTTC. Residues: CASSPPSSHQGTQYF.

The gene calls are TRBV12-3 or TRBV12-4 and TRBJ2-5; D tentatively reads TRBD1 or TRBD2 (5 bases each). The CDR3 length is 14 residues. Trimming took off 3 bases at V and 3 bases at J, with 11 bases between the two ends. The DNA of the CDR3 is TGTGCCAGCAGTTTCTGGGGGTCGGAAGAGACCCAGTACTTC. Translating gives CASSFWGSEETQYF.

V gene TRBV29-1 combines with J gene TRBJ2-7, with TRBD1 matching over 11 bases. This CDR3 has 15 residues. The J segment lost 2 bases and the V segment lost 0 bases, leaving 3 bases of the junction unmatched. Germline-derived CDR1 and CDR2 are SQVTM and ANQGSEA. The CDR3 loop reads CSVEDRDRGTYEQYF. DNA of the CDR3: TGCAGCGTTGAAGACCGGGACAGGGGGACCTACGAGCAGTACTTC.

This clonotype was picked up many times. This chain connects TRBV7-9 to TRBJ2-6; D is undetermined. With 4 bases removed from V and 1 base from J, the gap between germline ends came to 8 bases. Per the germline V gene, CDR1 is SEHNR and CDR2 is FQNEAQ (reference sequence). The length of the CDR3 is 15 residues. The CDR3 DNA reads TGTGCCAGCAGCTCTCAGGAGTCTGGGGCCAACGTCCTGACTTTC. Translated: CASSSQESGANVLTF.

The chain couples TRBV28 to TRBJ2-7, with 8 bases lining up with TRBD1. CDR1 is MDHEN, CDR2 SYDVKM, per germline. V lost 1 base to trimming and J lost 5 bases; unmatched junction nucleotides: 13. The CDR3 has 17 residues. The CDR3 protein is CASSLFPPLRTGHEQYF. CDR3 nucleotides: TGTGCCAGCAGTTTATTCCCACCACTTCGGACAGGGCACGAGCAGTACTTC.

This clonotype showed up just a few times. V usage is TRBV29-1 and J usage is TRBJ2-7, with D perhaps matching TRBD2 (6 bases). V lost 6 bases, J lost 3 bases, and 12 bases lay in between. Germline V gene lookup returns CDR1 SQVTM and CDR2 ANQGSEA. The CDR3 has 12 residues. The CDR3 here is CSVGTEGYEQYF. Written as DNA, the CDR3 is TGCAGCGTCGGGACGGAGGGCTACGAGCAGTACTTC.

The rearrangement uses TRBV5-1 and TRBJ2-1; 9 positions match TRBD2. J gave up 7 bases and V 5 bases, and 10 bases lay outside the gene matches. Germline values: CDR1 SGHRS, CDR2 YFSETQ. The CDR3 is 15 amino acids. The CDR3 DNA is TGCGCCAGCAGTGTAGCGGGGGTAGAGTTGAATGAGCAGTTCTTC. This codes for CASSVAGVELNEQFF.

CDR3 residues: CASRDQGPDNQPQHF. The DNA of the CDR3 is TGTGCCAGCAGAGATCAGGGGCCCGACAATCAGCCCCAGCATTTT. The chain carries TRBV6-2 or TRBV6-3 and TRBJ1-5; weak D call: TRBD1 (6 bases). The germline V gene has CDR1 MNHEY and CDR2 SVGEGT. V was shortened by 6 bases and J by 3 bases, with 15 bases between the two germline ends. CDR3 size: 15 residues.

This chain joins TRBV7-2 and TRBJ2-7; 9 nucleotides match TRBD2. Germline V lookup: CDR1 SGHTA, CDR2 FQGNSA. The CDR3 covers 14 residues. The ends lost 1 base at V and 7 bases at J; junction bases unmatched: 5. This CDR3 reads CASSLDSGSGEQYF. CDR3 DNA sequence: TGTGCCAGCAGCTTAGATAGCGGGAGTGGTGAGCAGTACTTC. Full variable domain (rest looked up from reference TRBV7-2 and TRBJ2-7): GAGVSQSPSNKVTEKGKDVELRCDPISGHTALYWYRQSLGQGLEFLIYFQGNSAPDKSGLPSDRFSAERTGGSVSTLTIQRTQQEDSAVYLCASSLDSGSGEQYFGPGTRLTVT.

This clonotype was observed a handful of times. The rearrangement joins TRBV6-6 to TRBJ2-5; 8 nucleotides align to TRBD1. V was pared by 4 bases and J by 5 bases, with 12 bases of the junction left unmatched. CDR1 and CDR2 from the germline V gene are MNHNY and SVGAGI (reference sequence). The CDR3 extends over 16 amino acids. The CDR3 DNA sequence: TGTGCCAGCAGTTCGTTTTTCAGGGGGCATGGGGAGACCCAGTACTTC. It specifies CASSSFFRGHGETQYF.

The chain employs TRBV4-1 and TRBJ2-7; TRBD2 aligns across 7 bases. CDR3 size: 16 residues. V shed 0 bases and J 3 bases; nucleotides not matched to a gene: 8. In germline, CDR1 is MGHRA, CDR2 YSYEKL. In DNA form, the CDR3 reads TGCGCCAGCAGCCAAGATGGGGCGGGAGTTATCTACGAGCAGTACTTC. As protein: CASSQDGAGVIYEQYF.

The rearrangement links TRBV4-1 to TRBJ2-6, with no clear D. Between the trimmed V and J ends, which lost 0 bases and 2 bases, there was a span of 5 bases. Germline V gives CDR1 MGHRA, CDR2 YSYEKL. This CDR3 is 15 amino acids long. The CDR3 loop is CASSQEPAGANVLTF. CDR3 coding DNA: TGCGCCAGCAGCCAAGAGCCAGCTGGGGCCAACGTCCTGACTTTC.

This clonotype was seen only a few times. V is TRBV29-1 and J is TRBJ2-7; possible D gene TRBD2, 5 bases. This CDR3 has 14 residues. V was pared by 3 bases and J by 2 bases, with 14 bases between. Germline values: CDR1 SQVTM, CDR2 ANQGSEA. DNA for the CDR3: TGCAGCGTTGAGAGGCGACGGGATACCTACGAGCAGTACTTC. Translating it yields CSVERRRDTYEQYF.

V is TRBV4-2 and J is TRBJ2-3; D possibly corresponds to TRBD2 (6 bases). With 6 bases removed from V and 2 bases from J, the gap between germline ends came to 12 bases. In germline, CDR1 is LGHNA, CDR2 YNFKEQ. The CDR3 sequence is 14 residues long. This CDR3 is CASSRDSDTDTQYF. The CDR3 DNA sequence: TGTGCCAGCAGTCGGGACTCCGACACAGATACGCAGTATTTT.

In this sample, this clonotype turned up a few times. The chain links TRBV9 to TRBJ2-5; D is unclear. CDR3 length: 14 amino acids. Germline CDR1 reads SGDLS; CDR2 reads YYNGEE. Trimming took off 0 bases at V and 1 base at J, with 7 bases between the two ends. Here the CDR3 reads CASSVGESQETQYF. CDR3 DNA: TGTGCCAGCAGCGTAGGAGAGAGCCAAGAGACCCAGTACTTC.